This record covers a single T cell receptor beta chain. The antigen remains undetermined. The sample belongs to a study of CD8 T cells in Susac syndrome. The CDR3 covers 13 residues. Trimming cost V 7 bases and J 0 bases, with 10 bases left between them. The germline V gene encodes CDR1 SQVTM and CDR2 ANQGSEA. Study outcomes and limitations: The study's TCR sequencing and HLA analysis drew on a certain number of individuals. That number was acknowledged as relatively small.

TEMRA cells were FACS-enriched, while CD8+ and CD4+ T cells were negatively isolated. When the RNA was reverse transcribed, random hexamers were used with an input of about 0.45 to 1 ug. The method of amplification for TCR beta CDR3 was immunoSEQ multiplex PCR, covering 54 Vbeta and 13 Jbeta. TCRdb redid the calling of the immunoSEQ multiplex PCR reads with MiXCR, one entry per CDR3 protein. The sample includes more than 65,000 distinct CDR3 sequences, approximately 96% seen only once; the top ten take around 0.61%. V and J are TRBV29-1 and TRBJ2-1; D is unresolved. The sample consisted of CD8+ T cells from PBMCs. The clonotype was recovered from a human donor with multiple sclerosis. The CDR3 nucleotides are TGCAGCGGCCACAGAATCTCCTACAATGAGCAGTTCTTC. Encoded protein: CSGHRISYNEQFF.